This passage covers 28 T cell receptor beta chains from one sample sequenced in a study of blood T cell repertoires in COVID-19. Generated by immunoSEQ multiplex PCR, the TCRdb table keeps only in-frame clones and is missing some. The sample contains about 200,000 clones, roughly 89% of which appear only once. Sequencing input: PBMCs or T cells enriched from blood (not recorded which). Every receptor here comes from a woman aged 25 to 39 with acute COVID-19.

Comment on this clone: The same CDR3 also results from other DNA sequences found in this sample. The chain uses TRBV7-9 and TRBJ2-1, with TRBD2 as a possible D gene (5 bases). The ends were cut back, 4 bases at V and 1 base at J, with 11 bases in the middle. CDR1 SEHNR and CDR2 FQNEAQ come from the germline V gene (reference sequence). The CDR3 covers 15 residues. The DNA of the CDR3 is TGTGCCAGCAGCTCCCGAGGGAGTTCCTACAATGAGCAGTTCTTC. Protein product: CASSSRGSSYNEQFF.

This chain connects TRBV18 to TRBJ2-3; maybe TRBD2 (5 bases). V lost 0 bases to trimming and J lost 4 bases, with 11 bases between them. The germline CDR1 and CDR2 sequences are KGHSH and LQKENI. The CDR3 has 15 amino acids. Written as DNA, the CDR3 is TGTGCCAGCTCACCACCACTTAAAGCGGCAGATACGCAGTATTTT. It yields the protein CASSPPLKAADTQYF.

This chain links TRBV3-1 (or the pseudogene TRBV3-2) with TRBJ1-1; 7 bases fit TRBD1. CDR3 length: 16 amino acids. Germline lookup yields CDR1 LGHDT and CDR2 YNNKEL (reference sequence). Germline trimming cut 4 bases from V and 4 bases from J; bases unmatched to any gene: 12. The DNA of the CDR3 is TGTGCCAGCAGCCCCCGACAGGGCGTCACGGGCACTGAAGCTTTCTTT. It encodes CASSPRQGVTGTEAFF.

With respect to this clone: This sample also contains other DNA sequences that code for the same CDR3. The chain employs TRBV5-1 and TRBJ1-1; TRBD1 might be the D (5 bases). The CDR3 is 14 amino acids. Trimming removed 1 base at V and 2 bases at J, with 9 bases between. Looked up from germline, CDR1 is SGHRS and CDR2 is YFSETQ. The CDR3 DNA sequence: TGCGCCAGCAGCTTGCGTCAGGGAAACACTGAAGCTTTCTTT. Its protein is CASSLRQGNTEAFF.

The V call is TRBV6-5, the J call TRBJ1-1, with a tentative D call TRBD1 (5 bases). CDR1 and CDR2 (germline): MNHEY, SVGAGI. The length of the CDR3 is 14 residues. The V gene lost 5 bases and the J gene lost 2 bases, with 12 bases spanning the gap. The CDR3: CASSISRGNTEAFF. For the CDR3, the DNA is TGTGCCAGCAGTATATCAAGGGGTAACACTGAAGCTTTCTTT.

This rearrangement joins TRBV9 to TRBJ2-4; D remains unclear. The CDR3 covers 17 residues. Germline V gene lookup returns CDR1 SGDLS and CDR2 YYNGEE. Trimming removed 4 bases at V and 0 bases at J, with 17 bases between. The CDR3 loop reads CASSPLSDQVAKNIQYF. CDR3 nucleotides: TGTGCCAGCAGCCCCCTGTCGGATCAGGTAGCCAAAAACATTCAGTACTTC.

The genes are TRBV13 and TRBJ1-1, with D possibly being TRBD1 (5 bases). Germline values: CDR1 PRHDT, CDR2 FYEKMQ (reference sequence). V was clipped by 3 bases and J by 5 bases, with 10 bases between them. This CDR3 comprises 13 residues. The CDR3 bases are TGTGCCAGCAGCTTTACGGGGGGGACTGAAGCTTTCTTT. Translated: CASSFTGGTEAFF. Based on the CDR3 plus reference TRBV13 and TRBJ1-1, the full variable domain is AAGVIQSPRHLIKEKRETATLKCYPIPRHDTVYWYQQGPGQDPQFLISFYEKMQSDKGSIPDRFSAQQFSDYHSELNMSSLELGDSALYFCASSFTGGTEAFFGQGTRLTVV.

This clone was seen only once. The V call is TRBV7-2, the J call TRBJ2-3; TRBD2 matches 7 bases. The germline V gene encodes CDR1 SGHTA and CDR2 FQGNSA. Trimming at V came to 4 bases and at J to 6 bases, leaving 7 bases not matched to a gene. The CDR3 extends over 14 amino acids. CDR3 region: CASSSSGDWDTQYF. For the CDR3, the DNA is TGTGCCAGCAGCTCGAGCGGGGACTGGGATACGCAGTATTTT. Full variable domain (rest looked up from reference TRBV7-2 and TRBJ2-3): GAGVSQSPSNKVTEKGKDVELRCDPISGHTALYWYRQSLGQGLEFLIYFQGNSAPDKSGLPSDRFSAERTGGSVSTLTIQRTQQEDSAVYLCASSSSGDWDTQYFGPGTRLTVL.

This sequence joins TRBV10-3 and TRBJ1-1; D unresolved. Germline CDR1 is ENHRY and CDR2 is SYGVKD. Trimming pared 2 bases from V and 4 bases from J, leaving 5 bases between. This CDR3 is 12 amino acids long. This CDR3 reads CAISETGTEAFF. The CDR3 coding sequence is TGTGCCATCAGTGAGACCGGCACTGAAGCTTTCTTT.

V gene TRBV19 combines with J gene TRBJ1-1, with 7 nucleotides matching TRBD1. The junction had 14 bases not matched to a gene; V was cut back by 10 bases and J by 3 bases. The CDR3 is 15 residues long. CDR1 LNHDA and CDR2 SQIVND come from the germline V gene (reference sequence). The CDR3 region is CATKTPDRVDTEAFF. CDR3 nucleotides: TGTGCCACCAAAACCCCCGACAGGGTTGACACTGAAGCTTTCTTT.

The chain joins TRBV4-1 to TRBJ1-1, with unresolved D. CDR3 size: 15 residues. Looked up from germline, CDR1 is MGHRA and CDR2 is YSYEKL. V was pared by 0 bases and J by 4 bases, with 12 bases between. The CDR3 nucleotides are TGCGCCAGCAGCCAAGAGTGGCTGAGGCCCACTGAAGCTTTCTTT. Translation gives CASSQEWLRPTEAFF.

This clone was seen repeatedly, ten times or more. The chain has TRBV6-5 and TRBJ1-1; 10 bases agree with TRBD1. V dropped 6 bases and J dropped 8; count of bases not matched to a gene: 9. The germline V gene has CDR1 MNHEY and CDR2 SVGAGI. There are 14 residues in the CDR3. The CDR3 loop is CASRRDRGQWEAFF. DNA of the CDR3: TGTGCCAGCAGACGTGACAGGGGGCAATGGGAAGCTTTCTTT.

CDR3 residues: CASRLAGGTDTQYF. The DNA of the CDR3 is TGCGCCAGCAGACTAGCGGGGGGCACAGATACGCAGTATTTT. The chain is built from TRBV10-2 and TRBJ2-3; 11 nucleotides line up with TRBD2. CDR3 size: 14 residues. After removal of 6 bases from V and 1 base from J, the junction contained 0 bases not matched to a gene. Germline V CDR1 and CDR2: WSHSY, SAAADI.

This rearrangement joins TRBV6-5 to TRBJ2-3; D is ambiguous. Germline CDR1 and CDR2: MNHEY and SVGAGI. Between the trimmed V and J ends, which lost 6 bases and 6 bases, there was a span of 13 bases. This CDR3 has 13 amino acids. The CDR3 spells CASRDQRSDTQYF. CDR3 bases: TGTGCCAGCAGAGACCAGAGGTCGGATACGCAGTATTTT.

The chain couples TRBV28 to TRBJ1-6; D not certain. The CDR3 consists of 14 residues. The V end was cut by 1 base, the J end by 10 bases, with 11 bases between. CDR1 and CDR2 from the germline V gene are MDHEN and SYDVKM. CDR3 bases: TGTGCCAGCAGTTTATTAACGCTTGGCTCACCCCTCCACTTT. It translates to CASSLLTLGSPLHF.

This chain's CDR3 is CASSTRIHTDTQYF. In nucleotides, the CDR3 is TGTGCCAGTAGTACGAGGATCCACACAGATACGCAGTATTTT. The chain has TRBV19 and TRBJ2-3; D ambiguous. Trimming cost V 4 bases and J 2 bases, with 10 bases left between them. Looked up from germline, CDR1 is LNHDA and CDR2 is SQIVND (reference sequence). The CDR3 length is 14 residues.

CDR3: CASGITENQPQHF. In DNA form, the CDR3 reads TGTGCTAGCGGCATAACAGAGAATCAGCCCCAGCATTTT. The V gene is TRBV30, the J gene TRBJ1-5; D remains unclear. This CDR3 region has 13 residues. The germline gives CDR1 GTSNPN, CDR2 SVGIG (reference sequence).

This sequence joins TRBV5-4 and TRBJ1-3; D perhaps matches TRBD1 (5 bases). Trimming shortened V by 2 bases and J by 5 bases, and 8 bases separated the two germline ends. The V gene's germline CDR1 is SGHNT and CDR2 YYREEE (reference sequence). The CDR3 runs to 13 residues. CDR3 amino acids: CASSFTGRNTIYF. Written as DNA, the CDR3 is TGTGCCAGCAGCTTTACAGGACGAAACACCATATATTTT.

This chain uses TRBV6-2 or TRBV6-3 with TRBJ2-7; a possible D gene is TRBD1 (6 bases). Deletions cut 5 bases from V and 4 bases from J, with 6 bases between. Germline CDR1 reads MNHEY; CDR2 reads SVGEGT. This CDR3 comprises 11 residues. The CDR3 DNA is TGTGCCAGCAGTACAGGGTACGAGCAGTACTTC. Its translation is CASSTGYEQYF.

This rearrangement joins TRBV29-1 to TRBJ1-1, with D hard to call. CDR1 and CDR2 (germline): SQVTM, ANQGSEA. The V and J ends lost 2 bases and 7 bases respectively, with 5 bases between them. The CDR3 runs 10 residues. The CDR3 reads CSVERSEAFF. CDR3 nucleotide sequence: TGCAGCGTTGAAAGGAGTGAAGCTTTCTTT.

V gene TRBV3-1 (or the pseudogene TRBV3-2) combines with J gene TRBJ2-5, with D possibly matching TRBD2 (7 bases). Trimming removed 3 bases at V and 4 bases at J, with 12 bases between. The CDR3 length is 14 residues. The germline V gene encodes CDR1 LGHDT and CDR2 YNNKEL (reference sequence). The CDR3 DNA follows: TGTGCCAGCAGCCAGGGGGGGCCCGGAGAGACCCAGTACTTC. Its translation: CASSQGGPGETQYF.

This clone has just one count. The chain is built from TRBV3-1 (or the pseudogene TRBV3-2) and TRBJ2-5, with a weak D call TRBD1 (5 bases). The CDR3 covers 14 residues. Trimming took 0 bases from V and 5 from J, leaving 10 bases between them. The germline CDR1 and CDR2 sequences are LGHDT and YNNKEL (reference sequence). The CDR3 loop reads CASSQDREGETQYF. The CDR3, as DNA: TGTGCCAGCAGCCAAGACAGGGAAGGGGAGACCCAGTACTTC.

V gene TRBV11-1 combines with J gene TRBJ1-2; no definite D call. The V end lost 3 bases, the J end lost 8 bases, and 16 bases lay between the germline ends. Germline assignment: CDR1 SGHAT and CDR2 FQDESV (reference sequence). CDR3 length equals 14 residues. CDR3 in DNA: TGTGCCAGCAGCTTGGATGGCCGCCTGCGGGGCTACACCTTC. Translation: CASSLDGRLRGYTF. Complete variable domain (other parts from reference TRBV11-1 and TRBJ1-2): EAEVAQSPRYKITEKSQAVAFWCDPISGHATLYWYRQILGQGPELLVQFQDESVVDDSQLPKDRFSAERLKGVDSTLKIQPAELGDSAMYLCASSLDGRLRGYTFGSGTRLTVV.

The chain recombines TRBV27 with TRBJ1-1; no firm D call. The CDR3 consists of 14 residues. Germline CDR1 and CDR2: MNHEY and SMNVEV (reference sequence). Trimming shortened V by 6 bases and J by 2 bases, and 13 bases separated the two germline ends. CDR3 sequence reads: CASRNSRGNTEAFF. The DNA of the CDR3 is TGTGCCAGCAGAAACTCCAGAGGTAACACTGAAGCTTTCTTT.

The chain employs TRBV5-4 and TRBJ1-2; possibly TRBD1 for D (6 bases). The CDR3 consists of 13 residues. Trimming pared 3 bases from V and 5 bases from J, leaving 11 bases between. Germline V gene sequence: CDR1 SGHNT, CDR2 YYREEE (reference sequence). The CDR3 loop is CASSSRQAYGYTF. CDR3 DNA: TGTGCCAGCAGCTCCCGACAGGCGTATGGCTACACCTTC.

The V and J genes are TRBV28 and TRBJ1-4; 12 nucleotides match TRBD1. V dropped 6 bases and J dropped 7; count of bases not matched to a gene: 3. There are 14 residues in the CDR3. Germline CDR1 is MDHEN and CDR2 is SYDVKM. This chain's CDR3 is CASRGTGGVEKLFF. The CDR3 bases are TGTGCCAGCAGAGGGACAGGGGGCGTTGAAAAACTGTTTTTT.

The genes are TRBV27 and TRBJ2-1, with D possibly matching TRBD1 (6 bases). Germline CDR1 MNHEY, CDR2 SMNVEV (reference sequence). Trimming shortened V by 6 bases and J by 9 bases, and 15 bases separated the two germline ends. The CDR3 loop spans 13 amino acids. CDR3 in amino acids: CASSLSRGGEQFF. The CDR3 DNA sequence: TGTGCCAGCAGCCTCTCCCGAGGGGGTGAGCAGTTCTTC.

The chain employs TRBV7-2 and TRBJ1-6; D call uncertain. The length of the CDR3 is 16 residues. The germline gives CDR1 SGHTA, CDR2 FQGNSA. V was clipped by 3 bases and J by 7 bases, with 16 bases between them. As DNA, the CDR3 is TGTGCCAGCAGCTTTACGCCGGGGAGCCCGAATTCACCCCTCCACTTT. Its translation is CASSFTPGSPNSPLHF.